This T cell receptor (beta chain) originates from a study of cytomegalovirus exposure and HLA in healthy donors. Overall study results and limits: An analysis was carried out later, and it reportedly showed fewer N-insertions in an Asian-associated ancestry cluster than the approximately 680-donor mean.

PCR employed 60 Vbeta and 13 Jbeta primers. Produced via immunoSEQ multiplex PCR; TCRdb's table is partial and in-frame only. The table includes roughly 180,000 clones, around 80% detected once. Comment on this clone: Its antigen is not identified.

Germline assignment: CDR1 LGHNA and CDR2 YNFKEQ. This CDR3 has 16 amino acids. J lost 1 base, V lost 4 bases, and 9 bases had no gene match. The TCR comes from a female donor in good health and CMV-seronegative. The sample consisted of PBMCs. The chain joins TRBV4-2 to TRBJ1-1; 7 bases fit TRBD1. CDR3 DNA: TGTGCCAGCAGCCCGATCAGGGGGACCTCGAACACTGAAGCTTTCTTT. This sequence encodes CASSPIRGTSNTEAFF.